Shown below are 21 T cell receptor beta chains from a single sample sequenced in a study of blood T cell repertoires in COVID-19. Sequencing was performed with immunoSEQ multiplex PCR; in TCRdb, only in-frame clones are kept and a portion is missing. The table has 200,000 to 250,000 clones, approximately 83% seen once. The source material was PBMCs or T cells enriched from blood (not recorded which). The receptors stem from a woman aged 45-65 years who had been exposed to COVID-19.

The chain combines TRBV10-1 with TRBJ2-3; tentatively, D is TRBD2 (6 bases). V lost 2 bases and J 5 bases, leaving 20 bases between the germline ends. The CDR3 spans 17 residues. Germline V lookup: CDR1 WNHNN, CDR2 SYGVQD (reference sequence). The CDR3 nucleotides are TGCGCCAGCAGTGAGGCGATGGGGACTGGGAGGAGAGATACGCAGTATTTT. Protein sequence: CASSEAMGTGRRDTQYF.

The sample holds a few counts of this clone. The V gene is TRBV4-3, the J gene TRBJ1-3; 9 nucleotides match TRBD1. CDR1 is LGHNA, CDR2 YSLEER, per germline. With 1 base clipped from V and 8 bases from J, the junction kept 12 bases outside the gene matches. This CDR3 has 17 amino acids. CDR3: CASSQGTLTGGFDTIYF. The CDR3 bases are TGCGCCAGCAGCCAAGGAACGCTAACAGGGGGCTTTGACACCATATATTTT.

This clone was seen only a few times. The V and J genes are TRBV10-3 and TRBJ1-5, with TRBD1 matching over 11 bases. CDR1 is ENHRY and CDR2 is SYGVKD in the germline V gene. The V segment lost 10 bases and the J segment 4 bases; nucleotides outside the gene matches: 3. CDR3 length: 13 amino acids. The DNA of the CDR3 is TGTGCCAGCGGACAGGGGGCTAATCAGCCCCAGCATTTT. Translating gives CASGQGANQPQHF.

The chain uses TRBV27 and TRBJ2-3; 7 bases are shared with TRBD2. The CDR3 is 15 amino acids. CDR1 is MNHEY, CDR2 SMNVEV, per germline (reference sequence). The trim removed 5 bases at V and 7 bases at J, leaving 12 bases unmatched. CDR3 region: CASSRSGAQVYTQYF. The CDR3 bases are TGTGCCAGCAGTCGGAGCGGGGCCCAAGTCTATACGCAGTATTTT.

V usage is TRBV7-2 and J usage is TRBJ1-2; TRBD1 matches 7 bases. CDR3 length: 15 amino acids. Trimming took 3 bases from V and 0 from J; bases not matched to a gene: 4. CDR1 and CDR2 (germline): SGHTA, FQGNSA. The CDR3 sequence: CASSFRQGSNYGYTF. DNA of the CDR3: TGTGCCAGCAGCTTCCGACAGGGTTCTAACTATGGCTACACCTTC.

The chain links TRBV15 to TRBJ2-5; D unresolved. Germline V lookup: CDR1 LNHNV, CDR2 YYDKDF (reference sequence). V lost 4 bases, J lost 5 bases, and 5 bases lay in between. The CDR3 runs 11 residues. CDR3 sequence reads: CATSTSETQYF. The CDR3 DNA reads TGTGCCACCAGCACTTCGGAGACCCAGTACTTC.

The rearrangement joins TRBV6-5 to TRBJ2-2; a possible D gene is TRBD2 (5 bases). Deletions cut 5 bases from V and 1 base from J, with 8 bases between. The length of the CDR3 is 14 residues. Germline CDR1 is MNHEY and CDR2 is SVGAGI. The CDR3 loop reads CASSRGGNTGELFF. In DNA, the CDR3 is TGTGCCAGCAGTCGAGGAGGGAACACCGGGGAGCTGTTTTTT.

The CDR3 loop reads CATSDEYQETQYF. CDR3 sequence (DNA): TGTGCCACCAGTGATGAGTACCAAGAGACCCAGTACTTC. This rearrangement joins TRBV24-1 to TRBJ2-5; D is unclear. V was shortened by 3 bases and J by 0 bases, with 4 bases between the two germline ends. The CDR3 length is 13 residues. CDR1 and CDR2 from the germline V gene are KGHDR and SFDVKD.

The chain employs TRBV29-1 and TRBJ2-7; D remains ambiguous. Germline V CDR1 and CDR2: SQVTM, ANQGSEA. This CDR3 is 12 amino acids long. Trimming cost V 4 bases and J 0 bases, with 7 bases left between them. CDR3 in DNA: TGCAGCGTTGCACAGAGCTCCTACGAGCAGTACTTC. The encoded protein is CSVAQSSYEQYF.

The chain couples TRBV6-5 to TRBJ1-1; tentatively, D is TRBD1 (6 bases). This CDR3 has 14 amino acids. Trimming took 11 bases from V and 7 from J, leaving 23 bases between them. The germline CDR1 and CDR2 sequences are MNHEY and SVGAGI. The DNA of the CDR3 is TGTGCCGCTCGAATCGTGACAGGTGGGAATGAAGCTTTCTTT. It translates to CAARIVTGGNEAFF.

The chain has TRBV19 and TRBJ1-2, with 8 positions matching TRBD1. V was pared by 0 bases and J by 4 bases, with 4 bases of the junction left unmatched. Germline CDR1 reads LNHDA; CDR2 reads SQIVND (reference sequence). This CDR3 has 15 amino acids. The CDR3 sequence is CASSIDLGQAYGYTF. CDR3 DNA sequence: TGTGCCAGTAGTATAGATTTGGGACAGGCCTATGGCTACACCTTC.

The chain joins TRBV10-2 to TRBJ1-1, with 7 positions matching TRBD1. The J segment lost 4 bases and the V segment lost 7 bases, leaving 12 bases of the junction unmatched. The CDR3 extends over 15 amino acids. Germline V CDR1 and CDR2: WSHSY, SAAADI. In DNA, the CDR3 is TGCGCCAGCAAGCACGGGACAGCAAGACTCACTGAAGCTTTCTTT. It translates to CASKHGTARLTEAFF.

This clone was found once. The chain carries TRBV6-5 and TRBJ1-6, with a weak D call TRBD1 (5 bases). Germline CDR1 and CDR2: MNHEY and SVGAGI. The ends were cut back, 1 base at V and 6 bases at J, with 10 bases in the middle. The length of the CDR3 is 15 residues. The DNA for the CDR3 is TGTGCCAGCAGTTACTGGCAGGGCGCTAATTCACCCCTCCACTTT. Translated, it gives CASSYWQGANSPLHF.

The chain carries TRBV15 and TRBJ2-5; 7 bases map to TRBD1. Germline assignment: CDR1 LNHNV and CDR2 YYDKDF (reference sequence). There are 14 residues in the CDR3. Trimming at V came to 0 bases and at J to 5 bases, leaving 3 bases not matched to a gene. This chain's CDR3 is CATSRDTTGETQYF. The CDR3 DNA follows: TGTGCCACCAGCAGAGATACGACAGGGGAGACCCAGTACTTC.

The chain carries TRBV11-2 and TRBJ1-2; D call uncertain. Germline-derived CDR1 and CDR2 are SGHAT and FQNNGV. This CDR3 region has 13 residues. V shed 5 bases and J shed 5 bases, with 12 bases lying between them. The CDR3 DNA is TGTGCCAGCAGCCTCCCAGGCTCATATGGCTACACCTTC. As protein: CASSLPGSYGYTF.

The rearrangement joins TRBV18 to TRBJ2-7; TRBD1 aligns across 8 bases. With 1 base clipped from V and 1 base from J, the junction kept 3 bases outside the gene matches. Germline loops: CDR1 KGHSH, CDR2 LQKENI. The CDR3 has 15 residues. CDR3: CASSPLRQGSYEQYF. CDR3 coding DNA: TGTGCCAGCTCACCACTGAGACAGGGGTCCTACGAGCAGTACTTC.

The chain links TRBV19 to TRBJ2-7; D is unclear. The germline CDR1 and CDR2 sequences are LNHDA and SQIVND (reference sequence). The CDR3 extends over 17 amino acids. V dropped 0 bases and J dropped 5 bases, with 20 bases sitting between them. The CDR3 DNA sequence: TGTGCCAGTAGTATAGAGGCAGGCTTTCCACCTGTCCACGAGCAGTACTTC. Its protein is CASSIEAGFPPVHEQYF.

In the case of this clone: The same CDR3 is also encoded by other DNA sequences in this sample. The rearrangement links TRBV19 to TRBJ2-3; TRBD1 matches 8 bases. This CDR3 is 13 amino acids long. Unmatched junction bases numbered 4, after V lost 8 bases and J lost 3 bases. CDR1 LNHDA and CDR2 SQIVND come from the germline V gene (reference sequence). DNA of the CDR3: TGTGCCAGTCGCGACAGGGGAACAGATACGCAGTATTTT. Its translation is CASRDRGTDTQYF.

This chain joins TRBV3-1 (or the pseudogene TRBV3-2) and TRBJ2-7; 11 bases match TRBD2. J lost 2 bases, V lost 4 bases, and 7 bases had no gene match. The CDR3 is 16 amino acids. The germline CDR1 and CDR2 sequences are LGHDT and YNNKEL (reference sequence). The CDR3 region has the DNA TGTGCCAGCAGCCCCTACACTAGCGGGGGCGCCTACGAGCAGTACTTC. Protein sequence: CASSPYTSGGAYEQYF.

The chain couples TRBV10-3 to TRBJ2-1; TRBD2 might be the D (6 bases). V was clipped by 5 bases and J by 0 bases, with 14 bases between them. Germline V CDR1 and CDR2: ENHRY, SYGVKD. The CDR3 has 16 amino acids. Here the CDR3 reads CAISTPAGSSYNEQFF. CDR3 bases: TGTGCCATCAGTACCCCCGCGGGGAGCTCCTACAATGAGCAGTTCTTC.

CDR3: CASARQTAAEAFF. Written as DNA, the CDR3 is TGTGCTAGTGCTCGACAGACAGCCGCTGAAGCTTTCTTT. This chain joins TRBV12-5 and TRBJ1-1; TRBD1 might be the D (5 bases). In germline, CDR1 is LGHNT, CDR2 FRNRAP. This CDR3 spans 13 amino acids. With 7 bases removed from V and 6 bases from J, the gap between germline ends came to 15 bases.